The clone carrying this TCR beta chain was picked up many times. What it binds is not known. The protocol attached unique molecular identifiers to individual cDNA molecules. TCRdb reanalysed the 5' RACE reads using MiXCR and keeps one entry per CDR3 protein. The sample includes about 80,000 distinct CDR3 sequences, over 10% of them seen just once. This sample was taken from a study of early T cells in non-severe SARS-CoV-2 infection. Study in general: Investigators sequenced bulk RNA drawn from unsorted whole blood, and chains remained unpaired. Points from the study as a whole: CD4 and private specificities were missed by VDJdb matching, which favored anti-spike CD8 responses.

The length of the CDR3 is 15 residues. V gave up 3 bases and J gave up 1 base, with 10 bases separating them. Germline CDR1 is KGHSH and CDR2 is LQKENI. Sequences were obtained from whole blood. This receptor was identified in an adult who was a healthcare worker with PCR-confirmed SARS-CoV-2 infection or an uninfected control (not recorded which). The J gene is TRBJ1-5, the V gene TRBV18; no clear D gene. CDR3 sequence: CASSPAGYSNQPQHF. In DNA, the CDR3 is TGTGCCAGCTCACCCGCCGGTTACAGCAATCAGCCCCAGCATTTT.